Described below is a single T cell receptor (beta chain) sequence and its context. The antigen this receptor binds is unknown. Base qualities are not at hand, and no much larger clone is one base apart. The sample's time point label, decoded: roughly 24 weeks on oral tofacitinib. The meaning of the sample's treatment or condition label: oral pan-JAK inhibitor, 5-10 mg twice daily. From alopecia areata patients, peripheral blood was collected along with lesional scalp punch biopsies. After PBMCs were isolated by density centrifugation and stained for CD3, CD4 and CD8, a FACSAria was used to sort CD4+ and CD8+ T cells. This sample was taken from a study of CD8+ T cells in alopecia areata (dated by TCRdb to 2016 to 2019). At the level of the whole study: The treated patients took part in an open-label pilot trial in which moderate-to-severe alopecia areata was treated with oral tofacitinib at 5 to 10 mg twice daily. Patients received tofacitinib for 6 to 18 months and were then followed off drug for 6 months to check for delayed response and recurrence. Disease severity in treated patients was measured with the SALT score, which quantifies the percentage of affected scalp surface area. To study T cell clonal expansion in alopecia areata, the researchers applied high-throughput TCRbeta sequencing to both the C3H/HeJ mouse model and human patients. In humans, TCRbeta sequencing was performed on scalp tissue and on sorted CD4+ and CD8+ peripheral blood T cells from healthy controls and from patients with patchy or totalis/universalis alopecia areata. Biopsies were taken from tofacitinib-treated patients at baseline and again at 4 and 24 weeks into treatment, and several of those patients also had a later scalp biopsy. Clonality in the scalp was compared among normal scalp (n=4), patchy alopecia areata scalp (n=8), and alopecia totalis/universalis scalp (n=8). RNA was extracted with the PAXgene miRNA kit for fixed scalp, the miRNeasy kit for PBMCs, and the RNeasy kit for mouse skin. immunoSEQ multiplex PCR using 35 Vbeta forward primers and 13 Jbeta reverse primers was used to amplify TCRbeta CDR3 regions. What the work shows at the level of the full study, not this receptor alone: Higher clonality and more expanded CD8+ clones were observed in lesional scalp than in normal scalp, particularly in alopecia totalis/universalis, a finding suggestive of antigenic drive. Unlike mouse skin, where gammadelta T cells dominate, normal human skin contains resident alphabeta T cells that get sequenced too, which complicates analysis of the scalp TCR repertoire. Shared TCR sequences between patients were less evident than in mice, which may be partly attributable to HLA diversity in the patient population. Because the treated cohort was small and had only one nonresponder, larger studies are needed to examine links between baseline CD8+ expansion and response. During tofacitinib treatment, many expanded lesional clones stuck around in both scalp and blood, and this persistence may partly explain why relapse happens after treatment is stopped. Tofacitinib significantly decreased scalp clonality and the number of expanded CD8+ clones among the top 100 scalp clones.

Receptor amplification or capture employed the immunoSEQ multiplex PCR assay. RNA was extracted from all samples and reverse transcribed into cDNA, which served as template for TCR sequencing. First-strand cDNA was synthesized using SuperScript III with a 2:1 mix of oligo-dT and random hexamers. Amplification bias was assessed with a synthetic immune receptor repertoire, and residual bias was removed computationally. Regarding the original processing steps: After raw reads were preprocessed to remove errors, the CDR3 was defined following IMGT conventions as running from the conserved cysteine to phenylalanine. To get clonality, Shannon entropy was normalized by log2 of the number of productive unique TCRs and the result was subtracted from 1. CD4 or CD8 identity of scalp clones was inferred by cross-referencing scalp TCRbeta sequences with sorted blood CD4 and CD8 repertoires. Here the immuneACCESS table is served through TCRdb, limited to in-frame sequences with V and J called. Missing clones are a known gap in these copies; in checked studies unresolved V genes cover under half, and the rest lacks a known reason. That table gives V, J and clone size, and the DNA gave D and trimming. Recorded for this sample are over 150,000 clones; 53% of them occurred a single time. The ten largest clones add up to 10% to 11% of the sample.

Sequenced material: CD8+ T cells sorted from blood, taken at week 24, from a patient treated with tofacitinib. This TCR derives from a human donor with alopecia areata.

For the CDR3, the sequence is CANLGQETEAFF. The nucleotide sequence is given as TGTGCCAACTTGGGACAGGAAACTGAAGCTTTCTTT. The chain is assembled from TRBV6-4 and TRBJ1-1, with 8 bases matching TRBD1. Based on the germline V gene, the CDR1 and CDR2 sequences are MRHNA and SNTAGT. Spanning cysteine to phenylalanine, the CDR3 consists of 12 amino acids. The read is trimmed to its CDR3 DNA, 36 bases read in frame from base 1. Trimming accounts for 10 bases at V and 5 bases at J, while the number of junction bases matched to no gene is 6.